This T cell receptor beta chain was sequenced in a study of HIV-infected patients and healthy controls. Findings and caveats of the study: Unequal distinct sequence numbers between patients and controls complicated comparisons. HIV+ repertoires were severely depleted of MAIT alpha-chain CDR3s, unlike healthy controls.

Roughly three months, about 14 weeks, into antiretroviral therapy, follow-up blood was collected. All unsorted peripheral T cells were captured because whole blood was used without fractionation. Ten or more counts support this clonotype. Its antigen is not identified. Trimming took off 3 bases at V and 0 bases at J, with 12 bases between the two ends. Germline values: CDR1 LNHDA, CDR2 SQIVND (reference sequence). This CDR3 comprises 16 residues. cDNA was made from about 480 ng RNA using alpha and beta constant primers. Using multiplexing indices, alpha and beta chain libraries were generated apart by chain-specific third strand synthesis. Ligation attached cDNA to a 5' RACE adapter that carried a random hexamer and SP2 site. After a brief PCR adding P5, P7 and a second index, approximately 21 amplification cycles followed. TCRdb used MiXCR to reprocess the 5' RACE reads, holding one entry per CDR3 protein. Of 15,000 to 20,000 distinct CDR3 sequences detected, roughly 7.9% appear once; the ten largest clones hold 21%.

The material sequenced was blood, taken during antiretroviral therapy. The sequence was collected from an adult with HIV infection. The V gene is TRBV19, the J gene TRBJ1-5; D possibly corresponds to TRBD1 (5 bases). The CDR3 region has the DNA TGTGCCAGTAGTATCGACGGGGACCATAGCAATCAGCCCCAGCATTTT. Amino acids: CASSIDGDHSNQPQHF.